The clone carrying this TCR beta chain showed up many times. The data derive from a study of spatial heterogeneity in lung cancer. Turning to the study itself: Detected sequences consistently included more beta-chain ones than alpha-chain ones.

Time point defined: sample taken at primary tumor resection. The approximately 72 donors had untreated early-stage non-small cell lung cancer. Each CDR3 protein is one row after TCRdb ran MiXCR on the 5' RACE reads. The table shows more than 30,000 distinct CDR3 sequences, with about 5% occurring only once. The receptor comes from a female donor with early-stage non-small cell lung cancer. The sample was PBMCs, taken at surgery.

The CDR3 loop reads CASSQPDGGEDDSPLHF. CDR3 bases: TGCGCCAGCAGCCAACCTGACGGGGGCGAGGACGATTCACCCCTCCACTTT. V usage is TRBV4-1 and J usage is TRBJ1-6; a possible D gene is TRBD1 (6 bases). In germline, CDR1 is MGHRA, CDR2 YSYEKL. V was cut by 2 bases and J by 8 bases, with 19 bases left in between. The CDR3 spans 17 residues.